The entry below gives a single T cell receptor beta chain sequence along with its context. The antigen it recognizes is unknown. Base qualities are not at hand, and no much larger clone is one base apart. Another Seattle source contributed samples from volunteer blood donors who had recovered from COVID-19. The collaborating institutions used their own protocols to collect whole blood in K2EDTA tubes. For TCRbeta analysis, collaborator samples were shipped as frozen whole blood, as isolated PBMCs, or as DNA extracted from either sample type. TCRbeta CDR3 regions were amplified from genomic DNA using the immunoSEQ Assay, a bias-controlled multiplex PCR. The source study handled its data this way. Nucleated cell counts per sample were estimated from amplification of reference gene primers within the assay. To quantify the absolute abundance of each unique TCRbeta CDR3 rearrangement, sequence reads were collapsed and filtered. For each sample, productive Simpson clonality was calculated as the square root of Simpson's diversity index over productive rearrangements. In TCRdb, the immuneACCESS table is reduced to in-frame sequences with V and J assigned. These tables do not hold every clone; where another copy was compared, an unresolved V gene accounts for under half, and the others remain unexplained. From that table come the V and J calls and clone size; the DNA was used to work out D and trimming. The sample contains about 280,000 clones, about four fifths of them found a single time. Approximately 10% of the sample is held by the ten biggest clonotypes.

The data were taken from a study of blood T cell repertoires in COVID-19 (dated by TCRdb to about 2020). Describing the broader study: Samples covering the acute and convalescent phases of COVID-19 were provided by collaborators in the United States, Italy and Spain. The prospective study material was composed of cDNA or gDNA derived from T cells, B-cell-depleted T cells, or PBMCs. Subjects who had been exposed to COVID-19, were actively infected with it, or had recovered from it provided the deeply sampled blood TCRbeta repertoires that made up the dataset. A freely available public database, intended as a resource for researchers studying the immune response to SARS-CoV-2, is where the repertoires were released. Samples came from the ongoing ImmuneRACE study (first 160 participants) plus 1,254 subjects from 6 global collaborators. The sample metadata nearly always contained a de-identified subject ID, COVID-19 status, age in years and sex. HLA class I and class II types, where available, came from metadata supplied by the sample provider rather than from assay-based typing. Summary of the overall study and its limitations: The quantity of clinical and demographic metadata differed by source and by participant and was supplied without curation.

Germline trimming amounts to 7 bases on V and 4 bases on J, with 16 as the count of junction bases outside the gene matches. CDR1 and CDR2 were assigned from the germline V gene (reference sequence) as LNHDA and SQIVND. From cysteine to phenylalanine, the CDR3 is 17 amino acids long. Solely the CDR3 DNA is kept, with 51 bases framed from the first base. The specimen sequenced was peripheral blood. The rearranged chain carries TRBV19 and TRBJ2-3, with 8 bases aligning to TRBD2. The clonotype was recovered from a woman between 45 and 65 years old who had recovered from COVID-19. The CDR3 reads CASMEIAGLVSSDTQYF. The DNA reads as follows: TGTGCCAGTATGGAGATTGCGGGACTAGTATCGTCAGATACGCAGTATTTT.